The 14 T cell receptor beta chains reported below all come from one sample, sequenced in a study of Ad26.COV2.S vaccination and SARS-CoV-2 variants. The treatment: around 19 received Ad26.COV2.S at low or high dose, single or two shots; several received placebo; per-sample allocation not given. The investigators took samples on day 63 after the first vaccine or placebo injection. The table came from immunoSEQ multiplex PCR; TCRdb's copy has only in-frame clones and leaves some out. The table includes around 300,000 clones, approximately 86% detected once. This specimen was peripheral blood, taken in a trial of Ad26.COV2.S vaccine versus placebo. These receptors came from a person between 18 and 65 years old who received the Ad26.COV2.S COVID-19 vaccine or a placebo.

V and J are TRBV7-2 and TRBJ1-4, with D unresolved. The CDR3 loop spans 15 amino acids. The germline V gene encodes CDR1 SGHTA and CDR2 FQGNSA. V lost 1 base, J lost 4 bases, and 10 bases lay in between. Written as DNA, the CDR3 is TGTGCCAGCAGCTTAGGGTGGCAGCTTAATGAAAAACTGTTTTTT. Translated, it gives CASSLGWQLNEKLFF.

The rearrangement uses TRBV4-2 and TRBJ1-2; the D is unclear. This CDR3 comprises 14 residues. Trimming cost V 0 bases and J 7 bases, with 12 bases left between them. Per the germline V gene, CDR1 is LGHNA and CDR2 is YNFKEQ. The CDR3 DNA sequence: TGTGCCAGCAGCCAAGAAGTAGGAGGATCTGGCTACACCTTC. It is translated as CASSQEVGGSGYTF.

This rearrangement joins TRBV6-2 or TRBV6-3 to TRBJ2-5; TRBD2 matches 7 bases. The CDR3 covers 16 residues. V was pared by 2 bases and J by 0 bases, with 6 bases of the junction left unmatched. The germline CDR1 and CDR2 sequences are MNHEY and SVGEGT. CDR3 loop: CASSYRRGDYQETQYF. The CDR3 coding sequence is TGTGCCAGCAGTTACCGCCGGGGGGACTACCAAGAGACCCAGTACTTC.

The sample holds a few counts of this clone. V and J are TRBV24-1 and TRBJ2-2; 10 bases map to TRBD1. The CDR3 has 16 amino acids. V lost 4 bases to trimming and J lost 3 bases; unmatched junction nucleotides: 4. Germline lookup yields CDR1 KGHDR and CDR2 SFDVKD. CDR3 in amino acids: CATSDSDRGDTGELFF. The DNA of the CDR3 is TGTGCCACCAGTGACTCGGACAGGGGGGACACCGGGGAGCTGTTTTTT.

The table lists this clone with a few counts. The V call is TRBV10-1, the J call TRBJ1-6, with D possibly being TRBD1 (6 bases). Germline V lookup: CDR1 WNHNN, CDR2 SYGVQD (reference sequence). CDR3 size: 13 residues. Trimming took 2 bases from V and 10 from J, leaving 9 bases between them. DNA of the CDR3: TGCGCCAGCAGTGAGGGGGACACATCACCCCTCCACTTT. It translates to CASSEGDTSPLHF.

This clone has only one observation. The chain has TRBV18 and TRBJ2-1; 9 bases fit TRBD2. This CDR3 is built from 16 residues. The germline CDR1 and CDR2 sequences are KGHSH and LQKENI. Losses at the gene ends were 0 bases for V and 8 bases for J; bases not matched to a gene: 8. The CDR3 protein is CASSPPLGGGAYEQFF. The CDR3 nucleotides are TGTGCCAGCTCACCACCGCTCGGCGGGGGGGCATATGAGCAGTTCTTC.

The V and J genes are TRBV4-1 and TRBJ2-1; D unclear. Between the trimmed V and J ends, which lost 0 bases and 0 bases, there was a span of 6 bases. CDR3 length: 15 amino acids. CDR1 is MGHRA, CDR2 YSYEKL, per germline. The CDR3 reads CASSQEWSSYNEQFF. The CDR3 DNA reads TGCGCCAGCAGCCAAGAGTGGAGCTCCTACAATGAGCAGTTCTTC.

This clone was recorded only once. The chain carries TRBV11-2 and TRBJ2-4, with D perhaps TRBD1 (5 bases). Trimming pared 8 bases from V and 7 bases from J, leaving 6 bases between. The CDR3 is 10 amino acids. Germline V gives CDR1 SGHAT, CDR2 FQNNGV. For the CDR3, the DNA is TGTGCCAGCGGGGCGAACATTCAGTACTTC. The encoded protein is CASGANIQYF.

The V and J genes are TRBV18 and TRBJ1-2; 8 positions agree with TRBD1. Germline V gene sequence: CDR1 KGHSH, CDR2 LQKENI. The CDR3 is 15 amino acids. V gave up 2 bases and J gave up 4 bases; unmatched junction bases: 6. The CDR3 bases are TGTGCCAGCTCACCAGTCTACAGGGGGGTCTATGGCTACACCTTC. This translates into CASSPVYRGVYGYTF.

This chain uses TRBV28 with TRBJ2-3, with 9 bases matching TRBD2. This CDR3 region has 17 residues. Germline values: CDR1 MDHEN, CDR2 SYDVKM. V dropped 4 bases and J dropped 7; count of bases not matched to a gene: 15. CDR3 DNA: TGTGCCAGCAGTTCTATTGGTTTTTCTAGCGGGGTTTATACGCAGTATTTT. Its translation is CASSSIGFSSGVYTQYF.

The rearrangement joins TRBV11-2 to TRBJ2-3; 11 bases line up with TRBD2. Looked up from germline, CDR1 is SGHAT and CDR2 is FQNNGV. The CDR3 has 17 amino acids. J lost 5 bases, V lost 5 bases, and 12 bases had no gene match. Here the CDR3 reads CASSPAVAGGPKDTQYF. CDR3 nucleotides: TGTGCCAGCAGCCCTGCGGTAGCGGGAGGGCCGAAAGATACGCAGTATTTT.

The rearrangement links TRBV6-6 to TRBJ2-7; 9 nucleotides line up with TRBD1. There are 14 residues in the CDR3. V lost 5 bases and J lost 3; bases outside the gene matches: 5. CDR1 and CDR2 (germline): MNHNY, SVGAGI (reference sequence). CDR3 nucleotide sequence: TGTGCCAGCAGTCCCCGGACAGGGGTCTACGAGCAGTACTTC. It codes for CASSPRTGVYEQYF.

The chain is built from TRBV7-9 and TRBJ2-5; D may match TRBD1 or TRBD2 (5 bases each). The CDR3 runs to 15 residues. CDR1 and CDR2 (germline): SEHNR, FQNEAQ (reference sequence). V lost 0 bases and J lost 1, with 9 bases in between. This CDR3 reads CASSLAGTAQETQYF. In nucleotides, the CDR3 is TGTGCCAGCAGCTTAGCCGGGACGGCCCAAGAGACCCAGTACTTC. Looking up the rest from reference TRBV7-9 and TRBJ2-5 gives the full variable domain: DTGVSQNPRHKITKRGQNVTFRCDPISEHNRLYWYRQTLGQGPEFLTYFQNEAQLEKSRLLSDRFSAERPKGSFSTLEIQRTEQGDSAMYLCASSLAGTAQETQYFGPGTRLLVL.

The CDR3 is CATSDLGASGFQGETQYF. CDR3 sequence (DNA): TGTGCCACCAGTGACCTGGGGGCTAGCGGGTTTCAGGGGGAGACCCAGTACTTC. The chain joins TRBV24-1 to TRBJ2-5; 8 positions match TRBD2. Germline V CDR1 and CDR2: KGHDR, SFDVKD. CDR3 length equals 18 residues. V dropped 4 bases and J dropped 5; count of bases not matched to a gene: 17.